This T cell receptor beta chain was recorded in a study of PD-L1 blockade in urothelial cancer. As for the study in general: Prior chemotherapy ranged from 0 to 3 regimens per patient. Blood analysis took place 3 weeks (second dose) and 6 weeks after treatment start.

Germline CDR1 LGHNA, CDR2 YSLEER. This CDR3 has 14 amino acids. Deletions cut 4 bases from V and 6 bases from J, with 13 bases between. Assay used: immunoSEQ multiplex PCR; TCRdb lists only in-frame clones, some missing. The sample consists of 90,000 or so clones, around 90% of them appearing once. The time point is: pretreatment peripheral blood. The number of samples from each patient was between 1 and 8, taken pretreatment and on-treatment. This receptor was obtained from a man aged 60-69 years with urothelial cancer. The chain employs TRBV4-3 and TRBJ1-5, with a weak D call TRBD1 (5 bases). This specimen consisted of PBMCs, obtained around atezolizumab (anti-PD-L1) treatment. The CDR3 nucleotides are TGCGCCAGCAGCCTATCCAGGGTAACTCAGCCCCAGCATTTT. Translation: CASSLSRVTQPQHF.